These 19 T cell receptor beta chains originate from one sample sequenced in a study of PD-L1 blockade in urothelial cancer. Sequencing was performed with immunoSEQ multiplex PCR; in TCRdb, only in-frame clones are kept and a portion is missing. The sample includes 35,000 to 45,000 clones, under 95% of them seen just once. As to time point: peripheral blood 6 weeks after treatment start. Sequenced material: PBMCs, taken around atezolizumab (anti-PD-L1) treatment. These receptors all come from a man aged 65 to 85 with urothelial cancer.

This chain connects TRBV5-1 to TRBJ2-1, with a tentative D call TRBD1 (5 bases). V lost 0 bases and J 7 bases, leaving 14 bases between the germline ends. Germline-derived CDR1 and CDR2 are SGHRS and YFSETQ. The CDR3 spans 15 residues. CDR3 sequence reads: CASSLGAREDNEQFF. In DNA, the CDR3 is TGCGCCAGCAGCTTGGGGGCCAGGGAAGATAATGAGCAGTTCTTC. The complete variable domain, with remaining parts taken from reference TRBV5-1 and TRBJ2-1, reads KAGVTQTPRYLIKTRGQQVTLSCSPISGHRSVSWYQQTPGQGLQFLFEYFSETQRNKGNFPGRFSGRQFSNSRSEMNVSTLELGDSALYLCASSLGAREDNEQFFGPGTRLTVL.

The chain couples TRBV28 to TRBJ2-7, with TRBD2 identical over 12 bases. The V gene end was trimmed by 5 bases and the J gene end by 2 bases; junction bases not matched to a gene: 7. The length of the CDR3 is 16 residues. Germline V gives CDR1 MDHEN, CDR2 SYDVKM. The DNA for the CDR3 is TGTGCCAGCAGTGCCATCGGACTAGCGGGAACCTACGAGCAGTACTTC. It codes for CASSAIGLAGTYEQYF.

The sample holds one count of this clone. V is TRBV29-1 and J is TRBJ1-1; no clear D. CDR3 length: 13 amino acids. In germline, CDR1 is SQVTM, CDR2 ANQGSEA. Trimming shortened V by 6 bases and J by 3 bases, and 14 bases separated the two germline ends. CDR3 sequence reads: CSVADGLDTEAFF. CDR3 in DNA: TGCAGCGTCGCGGACGGACTCGACACTGAAGCTTTCTTT.

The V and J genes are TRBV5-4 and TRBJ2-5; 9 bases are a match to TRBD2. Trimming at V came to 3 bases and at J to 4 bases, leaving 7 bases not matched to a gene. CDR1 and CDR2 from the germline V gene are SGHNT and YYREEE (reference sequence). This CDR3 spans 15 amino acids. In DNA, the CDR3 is TGTGCCAGCAGCTCCAGCGGGAGGATGGGAGAGACCCAGTACTTC. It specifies CASSSSGRMGETQYF.

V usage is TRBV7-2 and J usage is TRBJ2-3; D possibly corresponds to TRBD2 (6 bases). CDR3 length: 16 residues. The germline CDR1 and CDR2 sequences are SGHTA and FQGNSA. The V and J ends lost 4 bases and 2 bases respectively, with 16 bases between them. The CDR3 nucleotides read TGTGCCAGCAGCTCGTTAGCGGAAAAAACCACAGATACGCAGTATTTT. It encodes CASSSLAEKTTDTQYF.

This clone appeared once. Here the CDR3 reads CASGEDRAGLETQYF. The CDR3 nucleotides are TGTGCTAGTGGAGAGGACAGGGCCGGATTGGAGACCCAGTACTTC. This chain uses TRBV12-5 with TRBJ2-5; TRBD1 matches 8 bases. In germline, CDR1 is LGHNT, CDR2 FRNRAP. V trimming: 6 bases; J trimming: 5 bases; junction bases outside the gene matches: 11. This CDR3 region has 15 residues.

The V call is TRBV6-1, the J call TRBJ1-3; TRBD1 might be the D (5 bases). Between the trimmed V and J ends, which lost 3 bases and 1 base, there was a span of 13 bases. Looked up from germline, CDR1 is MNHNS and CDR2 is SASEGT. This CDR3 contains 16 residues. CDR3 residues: CASSDQGLESGNTIYF. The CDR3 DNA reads TGTGCCAGCAGTGACCAGGGTTTAGAATCTGGAAACACCATATATTTT.

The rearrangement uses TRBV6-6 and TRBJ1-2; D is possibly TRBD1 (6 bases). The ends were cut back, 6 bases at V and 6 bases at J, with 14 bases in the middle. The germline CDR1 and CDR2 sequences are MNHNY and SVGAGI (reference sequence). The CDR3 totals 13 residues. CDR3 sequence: CASSVGQTHGYTF. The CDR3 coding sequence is TGTGCCAGCAGCGTTGGACAGACCCATGGCTACACCTTC.

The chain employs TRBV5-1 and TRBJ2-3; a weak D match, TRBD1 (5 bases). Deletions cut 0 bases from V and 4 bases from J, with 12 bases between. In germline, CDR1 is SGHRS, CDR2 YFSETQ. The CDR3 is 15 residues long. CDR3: CASSLGGRVPDTQYF. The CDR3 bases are TGCGCCAGCAGCTTGGGGGGCAGGGTACCAGATACGCAGTATTTT. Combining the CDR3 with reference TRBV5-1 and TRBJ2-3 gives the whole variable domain KAGVTQTPRYLIKTRGQQVTLSCSPISGHRSVSWYQQTPGQGLQFLFEYFSETQRNKGNFPGRFSGRQFSNSRSEMNVSTLELGDSALYLCASSLGGRVPDTQYFGPGTRLTVL.

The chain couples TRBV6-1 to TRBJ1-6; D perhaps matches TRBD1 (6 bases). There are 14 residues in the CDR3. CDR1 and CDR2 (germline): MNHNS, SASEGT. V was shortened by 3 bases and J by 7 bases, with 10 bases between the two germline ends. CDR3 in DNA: TGTGCCAGCAGTGACGGACAGCCCAATTCACCCCTCCACTTT. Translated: CASSDGQPNSPLHF.

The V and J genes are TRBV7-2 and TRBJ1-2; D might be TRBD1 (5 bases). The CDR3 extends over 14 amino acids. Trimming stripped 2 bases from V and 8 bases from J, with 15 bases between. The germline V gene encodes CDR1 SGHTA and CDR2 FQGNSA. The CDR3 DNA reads TGTGCCAGCAGCTTAATGAGGGGAGGCGGGGGCTACACCTTC. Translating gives CASSLMRGGGGYTF.

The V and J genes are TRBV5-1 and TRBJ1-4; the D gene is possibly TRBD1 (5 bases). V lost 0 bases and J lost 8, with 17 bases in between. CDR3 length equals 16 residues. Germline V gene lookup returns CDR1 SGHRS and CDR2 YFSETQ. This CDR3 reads CASSLDRGQGGEKLFF. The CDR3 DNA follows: TGCGCCAGCAGCTTGGACCGAGGGCAGGGAGGAGAAAAACTGTTTTTT.

CDR3 DNA sequence: TGTGCCAGCAGCTTCACCGACAGTTATGGCTACACCTTC. Translation gives CASSFTDSYGYTF. The chain uses TRBV5-4 and TRBJ1-2; D is possibly TRBD1 (5 bases). The V end was cut by 2 bases, the J end by 5 bases, with 10 bases between. In germline, CDR1 is SGHNT, CDR2 YYREEE (reference sequence). This CDR3 has 13 residues.

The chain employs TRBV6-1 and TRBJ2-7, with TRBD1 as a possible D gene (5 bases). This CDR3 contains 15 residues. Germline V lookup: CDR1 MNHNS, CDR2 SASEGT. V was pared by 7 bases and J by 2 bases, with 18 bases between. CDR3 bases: TGTGCCAGCAACTTTGATAGGGGCCGAACCTACGAGCAGTACTTC. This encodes CASNFDRGRTYEQYF.

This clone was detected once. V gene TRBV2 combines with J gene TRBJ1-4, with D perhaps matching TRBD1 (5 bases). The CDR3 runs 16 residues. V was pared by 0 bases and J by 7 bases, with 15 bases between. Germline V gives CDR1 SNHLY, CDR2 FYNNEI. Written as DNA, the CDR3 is TGTGCCAGCAGTGAAGCTGCGGGGGGAGGTAGTGAAAAACTGTTTTTT. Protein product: CASSEAAGGGSEKLFF.

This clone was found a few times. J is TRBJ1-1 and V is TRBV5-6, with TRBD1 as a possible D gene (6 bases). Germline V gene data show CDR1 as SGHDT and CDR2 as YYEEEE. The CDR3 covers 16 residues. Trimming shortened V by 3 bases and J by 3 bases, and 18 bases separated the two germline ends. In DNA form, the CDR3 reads TGTGCCAGCAGCTCACGGGACACCTGGGCTGACACTGAAGCTTTCTTT. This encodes CASSSRDTWADTEAFF.

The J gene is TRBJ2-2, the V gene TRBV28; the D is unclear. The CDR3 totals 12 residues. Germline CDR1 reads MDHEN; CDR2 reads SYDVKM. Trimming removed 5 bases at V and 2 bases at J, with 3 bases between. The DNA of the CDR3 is TGTGCCAGCAGTAGCAACACCGGGGAGCTGTTTTTT. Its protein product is CASSSNTGELFF.

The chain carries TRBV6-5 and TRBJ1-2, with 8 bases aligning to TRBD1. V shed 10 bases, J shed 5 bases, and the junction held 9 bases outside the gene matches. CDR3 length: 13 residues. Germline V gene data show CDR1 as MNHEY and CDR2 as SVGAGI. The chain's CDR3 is CATLQGAGYGYTF. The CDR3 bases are TGTGCCACCCTTCAGGGGGCGGGGTATGGCTACACCTTC.

CDR3 in amino acids: CASSLTANYGYTF. CDR3 in DNA: TGTGCCAGCAGTTTGACAGCGAACTATGGCTACACCTTC. The gene calls are TRBV28 and TRBJ1-2; a possible D gene is TRBD1 (5 bases). The ends were cut back, 3 bases at V and 2 bases at J, with 7 bases in the middle. The CDR3 sequence is 13 residues long. Germline V lookup: CDR1 MDHEN, CDR2 SYDVKM.